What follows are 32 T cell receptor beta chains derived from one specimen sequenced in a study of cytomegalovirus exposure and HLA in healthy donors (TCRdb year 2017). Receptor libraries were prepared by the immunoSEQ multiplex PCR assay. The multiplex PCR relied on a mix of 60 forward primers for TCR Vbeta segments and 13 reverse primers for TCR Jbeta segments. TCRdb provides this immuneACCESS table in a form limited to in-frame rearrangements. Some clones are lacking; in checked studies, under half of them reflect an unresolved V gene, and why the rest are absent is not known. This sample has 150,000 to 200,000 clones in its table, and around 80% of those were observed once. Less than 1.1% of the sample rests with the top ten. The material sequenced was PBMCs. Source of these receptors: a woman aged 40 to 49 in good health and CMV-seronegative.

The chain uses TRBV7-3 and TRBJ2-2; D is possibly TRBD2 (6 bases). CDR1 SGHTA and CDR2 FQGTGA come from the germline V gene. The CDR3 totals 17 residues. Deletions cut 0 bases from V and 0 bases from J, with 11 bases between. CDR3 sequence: CASSLTRGGTNTGELFF. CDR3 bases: TGTGCCAGCAGCTTAACAAGGGGCGGGACGAACACCGGGGAGCTGTTTTTT.

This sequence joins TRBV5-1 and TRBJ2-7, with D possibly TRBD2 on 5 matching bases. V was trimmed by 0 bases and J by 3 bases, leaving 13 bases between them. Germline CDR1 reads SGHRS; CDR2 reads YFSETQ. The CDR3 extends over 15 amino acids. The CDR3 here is CASSLEGSGIYEQYV. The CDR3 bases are TGCGCCAGCAGCTTGGAGGGTTCCGGGATCTACGAGCAGTACGTC.

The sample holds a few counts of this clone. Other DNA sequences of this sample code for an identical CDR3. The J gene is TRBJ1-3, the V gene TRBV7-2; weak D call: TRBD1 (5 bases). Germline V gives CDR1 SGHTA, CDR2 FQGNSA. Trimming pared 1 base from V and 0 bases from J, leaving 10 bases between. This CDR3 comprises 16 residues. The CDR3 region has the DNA TGTGCCAGCAGCTTAGGGGCAGGGCGCTCTGGAAACACCATATATTTT. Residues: CASSLGAGRSGNTIYF. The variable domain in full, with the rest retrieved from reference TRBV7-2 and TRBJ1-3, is GAGVSQSPSNKVTEKGKDVELRCDPISGHTALYWYRQSLGQGLEFLIYFQGNSAPDKSGLPSDRFSAERTGGSVSTLTIQRTQQEDSAVYLCASSLGAGRSGNTIYFGEGSWLTVV.

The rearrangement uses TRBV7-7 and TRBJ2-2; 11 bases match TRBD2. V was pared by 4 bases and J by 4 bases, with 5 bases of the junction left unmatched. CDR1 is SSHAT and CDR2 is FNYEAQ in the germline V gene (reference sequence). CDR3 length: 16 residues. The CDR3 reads CASSYLAGGVTGELFF. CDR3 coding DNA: TGTGCCAGCAGCTACTTAGCGGGAGGGGTCACCGGGGAGCTGTTTTTT.

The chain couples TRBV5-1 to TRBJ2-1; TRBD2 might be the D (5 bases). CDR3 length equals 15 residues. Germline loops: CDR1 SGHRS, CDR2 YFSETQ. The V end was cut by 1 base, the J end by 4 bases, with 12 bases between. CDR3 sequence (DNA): TGCGCCAGCAGCTTGAGTTCGGACTCGTACAATGAGCAGTTCTTC. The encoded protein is CASSLSSDSYNEQFF.

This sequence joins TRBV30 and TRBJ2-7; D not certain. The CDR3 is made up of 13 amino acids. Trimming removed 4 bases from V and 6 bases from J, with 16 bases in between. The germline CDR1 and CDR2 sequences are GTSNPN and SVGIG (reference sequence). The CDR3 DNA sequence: TGTGCCTGGACCCGGTCCCTACCGGGCGAGCAGTACTTC. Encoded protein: CAWTRSLPGEQYF.

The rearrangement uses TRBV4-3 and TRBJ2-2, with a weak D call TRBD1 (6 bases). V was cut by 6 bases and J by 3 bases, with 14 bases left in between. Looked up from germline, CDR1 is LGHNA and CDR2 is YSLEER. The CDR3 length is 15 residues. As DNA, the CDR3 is TGCGCCAGCAGTATACAGGGCTTGGACACCGGGGAGCTGTTTTTT. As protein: CASSIQGLDTGELFF.

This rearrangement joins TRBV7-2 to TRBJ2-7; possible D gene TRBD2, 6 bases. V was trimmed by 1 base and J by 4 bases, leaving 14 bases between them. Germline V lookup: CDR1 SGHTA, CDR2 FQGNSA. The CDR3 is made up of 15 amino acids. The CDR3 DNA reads TGTGCCAGCAGCTTAGAGAGGAGCGGGCTTTACGAGCAGTACTTC. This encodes CASSLERSGLYEQYF.

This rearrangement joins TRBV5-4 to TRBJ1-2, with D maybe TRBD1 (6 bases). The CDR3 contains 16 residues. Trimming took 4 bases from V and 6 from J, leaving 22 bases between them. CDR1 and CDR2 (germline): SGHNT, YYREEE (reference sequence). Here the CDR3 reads CASSLPTGESFHGYTF. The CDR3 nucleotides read TGTGCCAGCAGCCTCCCGACAGGTGAAAGCTTTCATGGCTACACCTTC.

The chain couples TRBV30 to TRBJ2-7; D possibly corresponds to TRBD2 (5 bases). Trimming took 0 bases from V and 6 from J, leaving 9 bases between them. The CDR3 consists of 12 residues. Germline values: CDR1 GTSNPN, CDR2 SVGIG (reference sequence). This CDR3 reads CAWSVRRGEQYF. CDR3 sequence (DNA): TGTGCCTGGAGTGTACGTCGGGGCGAGCAGTACTTC.

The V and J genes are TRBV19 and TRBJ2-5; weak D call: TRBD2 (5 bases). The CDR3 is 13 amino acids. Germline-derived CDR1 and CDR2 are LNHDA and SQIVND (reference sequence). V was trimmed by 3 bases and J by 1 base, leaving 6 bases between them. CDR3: CASSIAGQETQYF. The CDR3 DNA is TGTGCCAGTAGTATCGCGGGCCAAGAGACCCAGTACTTC.

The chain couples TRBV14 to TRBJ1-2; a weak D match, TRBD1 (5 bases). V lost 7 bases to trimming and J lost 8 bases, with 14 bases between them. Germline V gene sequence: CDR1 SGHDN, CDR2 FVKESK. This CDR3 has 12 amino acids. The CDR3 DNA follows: TGTGCCAGCACCCTAGGGGAACGGGGCTACACCTTC. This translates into CASTLGERGYTF.

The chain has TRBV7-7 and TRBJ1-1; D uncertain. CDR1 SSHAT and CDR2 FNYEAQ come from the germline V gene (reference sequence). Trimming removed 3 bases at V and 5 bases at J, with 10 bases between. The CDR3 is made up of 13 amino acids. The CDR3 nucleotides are TGTGCCAGCAGCTTTCAGGTTGGGACTGAAGCTTTCTTT. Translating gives CASSFQVGTEAFF. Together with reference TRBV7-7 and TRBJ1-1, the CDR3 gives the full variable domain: GAGVSQSPRYKVTKRGQDVTLRCDPISSHATLYWYQQALGQGPEFLTYFNYEAQPDKSGLPSDRFSAERPEGSISTLTIQRTEQRDSAMYRCASSFQVGTEAFFGQGTRLTVV.

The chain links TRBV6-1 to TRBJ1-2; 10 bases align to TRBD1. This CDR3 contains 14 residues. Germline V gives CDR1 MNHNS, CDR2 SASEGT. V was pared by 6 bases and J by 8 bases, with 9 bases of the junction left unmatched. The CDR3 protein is CASRVDRGQGGYTF. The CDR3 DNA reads TGTGCCAGCAGGGTTGACAGGGGGCAAGGAGGCTACACCTTC.

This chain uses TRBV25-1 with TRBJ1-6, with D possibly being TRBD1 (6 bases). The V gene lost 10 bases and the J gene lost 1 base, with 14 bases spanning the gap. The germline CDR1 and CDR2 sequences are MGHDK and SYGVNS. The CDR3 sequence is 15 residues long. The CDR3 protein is CATGNTGSYNSPLHF. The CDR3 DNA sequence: TGTGCCACCGGCAATACAGGGTCCTATAATTCACCCCTCCACTTT.

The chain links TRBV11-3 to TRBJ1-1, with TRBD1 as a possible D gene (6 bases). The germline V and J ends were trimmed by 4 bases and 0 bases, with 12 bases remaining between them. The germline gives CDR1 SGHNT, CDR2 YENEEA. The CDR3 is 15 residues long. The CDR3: CASSSGQTMNTEAFF. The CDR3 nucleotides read TGTGCCAGCAGCTCAGGACAGACTATGAACACTGAAGCTTTCTTT.

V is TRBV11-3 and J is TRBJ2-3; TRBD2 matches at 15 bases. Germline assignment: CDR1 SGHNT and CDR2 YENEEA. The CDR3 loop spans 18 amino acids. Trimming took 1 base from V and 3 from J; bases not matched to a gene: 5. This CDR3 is CASSLAGLAGGRTDTQYF. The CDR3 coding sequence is TGTGCCAGCAGCTTAGCGGGACTAGCGGGAGGAAGGACAGATACGCAGTATTTT.

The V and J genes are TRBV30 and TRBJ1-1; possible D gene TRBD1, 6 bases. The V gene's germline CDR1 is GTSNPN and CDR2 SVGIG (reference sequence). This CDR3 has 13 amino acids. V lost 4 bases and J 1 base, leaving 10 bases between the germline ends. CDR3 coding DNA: TGTGCCTGGACCCGACAGGAGAACACTGAAGCTTTCTTT. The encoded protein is CAWTRQENTEAFF. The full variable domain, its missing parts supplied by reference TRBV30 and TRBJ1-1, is SQTIHQWPATLVQPVGSPLSLECTVEGTSNPNLYWYRQAAGRGLQLLFYSVGIGQISSEVPQNLSASRPQDRQFILSSKKLLLSDSGFYLCAWTRQENTEAFFGQGTRLTVV.

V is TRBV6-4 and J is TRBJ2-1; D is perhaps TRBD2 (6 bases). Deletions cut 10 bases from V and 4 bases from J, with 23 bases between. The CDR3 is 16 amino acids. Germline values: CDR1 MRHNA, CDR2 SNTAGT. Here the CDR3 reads CANDTGALNLYNEQFF. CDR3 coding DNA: TGTGCCAACGATACGGGAGCCCTGAATTTATACAATGAGCAGTTCTTC.

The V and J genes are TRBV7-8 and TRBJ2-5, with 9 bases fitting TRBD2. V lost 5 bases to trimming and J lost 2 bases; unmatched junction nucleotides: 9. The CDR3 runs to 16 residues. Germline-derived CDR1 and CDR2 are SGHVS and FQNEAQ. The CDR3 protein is CASSNLGRGGQETQYF. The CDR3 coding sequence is TGTGCCAGCAGCAACCTGGGGCGGGGGGGGCAAGAGACCCAGTACTTC.

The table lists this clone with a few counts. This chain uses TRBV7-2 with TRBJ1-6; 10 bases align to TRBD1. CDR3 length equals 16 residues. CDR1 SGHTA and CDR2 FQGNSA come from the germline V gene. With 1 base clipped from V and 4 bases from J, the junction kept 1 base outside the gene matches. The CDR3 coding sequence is TGTGCCAGCAGCTTAGGGACAGGGGGATATAATTCACCCCTCCACTTT. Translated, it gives CASSLGTGGYNSPLHF.

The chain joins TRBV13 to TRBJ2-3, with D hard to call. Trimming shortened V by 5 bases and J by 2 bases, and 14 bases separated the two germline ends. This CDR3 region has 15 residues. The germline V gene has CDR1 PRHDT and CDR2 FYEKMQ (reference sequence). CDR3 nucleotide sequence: TGTGCCAGCAGCGTCGGCGACACGGCCACAGATACGCAGTATTTT. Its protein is CASSVGDTATDTQYF. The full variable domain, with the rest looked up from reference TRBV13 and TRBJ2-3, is AAGVIQSPRHLIKEKRETATLKCYPIPRHDTVYWYQQGPGQDPQFLISFYEKMQSDKGSIPDRFSAQQFSDYHSELNMSSLELGDSALYFCASSVGDTATDTQYFGPGTRLTVL.

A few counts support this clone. CDR3 DNA: TGCAGCGTTGGACAGGGGAATCGAGGGGCCAAAAACATTCAGTACTTC. Translated: CSVGQGNRGAKNIQYF. The chain carries TRBV29-1 and TRBJ2-4, with TRBD1 matching 8 bases. The CDR3 runs 16 residues. Per germline, CDR1 SQVTM and CDR2 ANQGSEA. J was trimmed by 1 base and V by 4 bases; bases with no gene match: 9.

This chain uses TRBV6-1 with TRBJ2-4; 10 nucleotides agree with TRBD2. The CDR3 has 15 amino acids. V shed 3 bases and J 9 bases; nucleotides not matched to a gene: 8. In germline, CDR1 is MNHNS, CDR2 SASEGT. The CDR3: CASSDPLAGITIQYF. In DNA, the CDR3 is TGTGCCAGCAGTGATCCACTAGCGGGAATCACCATTCAGTACTTC.

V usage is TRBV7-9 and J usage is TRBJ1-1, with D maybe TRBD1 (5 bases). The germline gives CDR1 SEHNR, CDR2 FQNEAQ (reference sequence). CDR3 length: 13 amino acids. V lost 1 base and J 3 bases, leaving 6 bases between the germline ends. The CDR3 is CASSLEGDTEAFF. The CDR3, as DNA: TGTGCCAGCAGCTTAGAAGGGGACACTGAAGCTTTCTTT.

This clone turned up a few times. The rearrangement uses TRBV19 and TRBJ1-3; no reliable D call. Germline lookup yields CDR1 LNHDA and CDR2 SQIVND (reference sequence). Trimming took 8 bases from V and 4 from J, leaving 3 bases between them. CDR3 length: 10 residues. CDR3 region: CASQGNTIYF. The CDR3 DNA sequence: TGTGCCAGTCAGGGAAACACCATATATTTT.

Written as DNA, the CDR3 is TGTGCCAGCAGCTCCCCCTCGGGACAGGGAATGAACTATGGCTACACCTTC. It translates to CASSSPSGQGMNYGYTF. This sequence joins TRBV11-3 and TRBJ1-2; 9 nucleotides line up with TRBD1. This CDR3 comprises 17 residues. In germline, CDR1 is SGHNT, CDR2 YENEEA. V was pared by 4 bases and J by 2 bases, with 11 bases of the junction left unmatched.

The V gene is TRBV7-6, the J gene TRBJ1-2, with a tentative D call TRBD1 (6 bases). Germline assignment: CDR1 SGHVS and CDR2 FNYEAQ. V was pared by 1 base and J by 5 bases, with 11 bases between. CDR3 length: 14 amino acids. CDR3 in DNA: TGTGCCAGCAGCTTAGGCAGGGGTGAATATGGCTACACCTTC. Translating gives CASSLGRGEYGYTF.

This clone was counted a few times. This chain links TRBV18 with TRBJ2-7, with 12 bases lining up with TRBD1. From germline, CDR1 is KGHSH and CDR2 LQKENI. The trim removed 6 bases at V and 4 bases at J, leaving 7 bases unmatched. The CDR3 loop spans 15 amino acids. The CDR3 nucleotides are TGTGCCAGCTCCCCGGGACAGGGGGCAGGGTACGAGCAGTACTTC. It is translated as CASSPGQGAGYEQYF.

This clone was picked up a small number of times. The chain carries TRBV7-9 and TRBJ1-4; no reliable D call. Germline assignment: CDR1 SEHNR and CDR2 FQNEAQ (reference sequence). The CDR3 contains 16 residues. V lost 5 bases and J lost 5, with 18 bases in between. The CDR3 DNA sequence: TGTGCCAGCAGCCCCCGCGGTTCGGCGATGAATGAAAAACTGTTTTTT. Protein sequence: CASSPRGSAMNEKLFF. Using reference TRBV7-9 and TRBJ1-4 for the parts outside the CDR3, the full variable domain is DTGVSQNPRHKITKRGQNVTFRCDPISEHNRLYWYRQTLGQGPEFLTYFQNEAQLEKSRLLSDRFSAERPKGSFSTLEIQRTEQGDSAMYLCASSPRGSAMNEKLFFGSGTQLSVL.

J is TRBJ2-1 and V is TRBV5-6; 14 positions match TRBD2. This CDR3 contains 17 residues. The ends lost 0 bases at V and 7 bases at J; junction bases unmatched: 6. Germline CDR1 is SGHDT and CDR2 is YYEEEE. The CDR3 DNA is TGTGCCAGCAGCTTGGTCCCGGGGACTAGCGGGAGTAATGAGCAGTTCTTC. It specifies CASSLVPGTSGSNEQFF.

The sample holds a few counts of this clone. The CDR3 DNA sequence: TGTGCCTGGAGTGCACAGGGGAATCAGCCCCAGCATTTT. It yields the protein CAWSAQGNQPQHF. The chain carries TRBV30 and TRBJ1-5; TRBD1 agrees at 7 bases. CDR1 is GTSNPN, CDR2 SVGIG, per germline (reference sequence). V lost 1 base and J lost 4; bases outside the gene matches: 1. CDR3 size: 13 residues.